Following are 18 T cell receptor beta chains from one sample sequenced in a study of early T cells in non-severe SARS-CoV-2 infection (dated by TCRdb to about 2021). The method was 5' RACE. The sample was run on a NextSeq 500. TCRdb itself trimmed the public reads at Q25 with fastp, ran MiXCR and retained productive beta chains. Under each unique CDR3 protein, matching rows form one entry showing the most common genes and DNA. The sample data list 45,000 to 75,000 distinct CDR3 sequences, and just under 9% of these were observed just once. The ten most abundant clones make up roughly 18% of the sample. The sequenced material came from whole blood. The receptors originated from an adult who was a healthcare worker with PCR-confirmed SARS-CoV-2 infection or an uninfected control (not recorded which).

Many counts were recorded for this clonotype. The J gene is TRBJ1-2, the V gene TRBV28, with D possibly matching TRBD1 (5 bases). Trimming cost V 4 bases and J 5 bases, with 14 bases left between them. The CDR3 is 14 residues long. Germline CDR1 is MDHEN and CDR2 is SYDVKM. CDR3 residues: CASSSGTTFYGYTF. CDR3 coding DNA: TGTGCCAGCAGTTCCGGGACGACATTTTATGGCTACACCTTC.

The V gene is TRBV19, the J gene TRBJ1-5, with 10 nucleotides matching TRBD1. CDR1 LNHDA and CDR2 SQIVND come from the germline V gene (reference sequence). The CDR3 has 13 residues. Trimming at V came to 5 bases and at J to 5 bases, leaving 0 bases not matched to a gene. For the CDR3, the DNA is TGTGCCAGTAGTGACAGGGGGCATCAGCCCCAGCATTTT. This codes for CASSDRGHQPQHF.

To note about this clonotype: A single base separates this from a much larger clone, so it may be a read error. The genes are TRBV4-1 and TRBJ2-3; 9 bases align to TRBD1. The CDR3 has 15 amino acids. The trim removed 8 bases at V and 3 bases at J, leaving 9 bases unmatched. Looked up from germline, CDR1 is MGHRA and CDR2 is YSYEKL. The CDR3 here is CASCFRTGDTDTQYF. CDR3 bases: TGCGCCAGCTGCTTTAGGACAGGGGATACAGATACGCAGTATTTT.

The chain employs TRBV5-1 and TRBJ2-7; D may correspond to TRBD1 or TRBD2 (5 bases each). Germline V gene data show CDR1 as SGHRS and CDR2 as YFSETQ. The CDR3 spans 17 residues. The V end lost 0 bases, the J end lost 2 bases, and 18 bases lay between the germline ends. This CDR3 is CASSLAGRQGSAYEQYF. The DNA of the CDR3 is TGCGCCAGCAGCTTGGCCGGACGGCAGGGTAGCGCCTACGAGCAGTACTTC.

This clonotype was seen a few times. This chain connects TRBV15 to TRBJ1-6, with D perhaps TRBD1 (5 bases). V was trimmed by 8 bases and J by 7 bases, leaving 12 bases between them. Germline lookup yields CDR1 LNHNV and CDR2 YYDKDF (reference sequence). There are 13 residues in the CDR3. CDR3 sequence: CATEGTENSPLHF. Here the CDR3 DNA reads TGTGCCACCGAAGGGACGGAGAATTCACCCCTCCACTTT. The complete variable domain, with remaining parts taken from reference TRBV15 and TRBJ1-6, reads DAMVIQNPRYQVTQFGKPVTLSCSQTLNHNVMYWYQQKSSQAPKLLFHYYDKDFNNEADTPDNFQSRRPNTSFCFLDIRSPGLGDTAMYLCATEGTENSPLHFGNGTRLTVT.

This clonotype was seen repeatedly, ten times or more. In DNA, the CDR3 is TGTGCCAGCAGCTCGGGACTAGCGGGAGAGGGGCAGTTCTTC. Protein product: CASSSGLAGEGQFF. V gene TRBV11-3 combines with J gene TRBJ2-1, with TRBD2 matching over 14 bases. Per germline, CDR1 SGHNT and CDR2 YENEEA. The CDR3 extends over 14 amino acids. With 4 bases clipped from V and 12 bases from J, the junction kept 5 bases outside the gene matches.

The table lists this clonotype with a few counts. The chain couples TRBV28 to TRBJ2-1; 7 bases are shared with TRBD1. Germline V gives CDR1 MDHEN, CDR2 SYDVKM. This CDR3 comprises 18 residues. V shed 5 bases, J shed 7 bases, and the junction held 20 bases outside the gene matches. CDR3 coding DNA: TGTGCCAGCAGTGAACCTCCGACAGGGTTAGTCTTAGTGAATGAGCAGTTCTTC. This gives the protein CASSEPPTGLVLVNEQFF.

At least ten counts were recorded for this clonotype. The chain uses TRBV12-3 or TRBV12-4 and TRBJ2-1; D may be TRBD2 (7 bases). The CDR3 is made up of 14 amino acids. With 3 bases removed from V and 6 bases from J, the gap between germline ends came to 12 bases. Here the CDR3 DNA reads TGTGCCAGCAGTTTCGGGGGGCACGTCAATGAGCAGTTCTTC. It specifies CASSFGGHVNEQFF.

This clonotype was counted at least ten times. This chain joins TRBV3-1 and TRBJ2-1, with D possibly matching TRBD2 (6 bases). Trimming cost V 1 base and J 4 bases, with 11 bases left between them. Per germline, CDR1 LGHDT and CDR2 YNNKEL (reference sequence). The length of the CDR3 is 15 residues. CDR3 in DNA: TGTGCCAGCAGCCAAGTGGGACTCCATTACAATGAGCAGTTCTTC. Translation gives CASSQVGLHYNEQFF.

This chain joins TRBV12-3 or TRBV12-4 and TRBJ2-2, with 9 nucleotides matching TRBD2. This CDR3 has 19 residues. V gave up 3 bases and J gave up 4 bases; unmatched junction bases: 15. CDR3 bases: TGTGCCAGCAGTTTGAGGTCACTAGCGGGTAGAGTCCCCACCGGGGAGCTGTTTTTT. Protein sequence: CASSLRSLAGRVPTGELFF.

The chain recombines TRBV6-2 or TRBV6-3 with TRBJ2-5; TRBD2 matches at 10 bases. Germline assignment: CDR1 MNHEY and CDR2 SVGEGT. The CDR3 sequence is 16 residues long. V lost 5 bases to trimming and J lost 2 bases; unmatched junction nucleotides: 8. The CDR3 bases are TGTGCCAGCAGTAACCCGGGACTAGCGCATCAAGAGACCCAGTACTTC. Translating gives CASSNPGLAHQETQYF.

In its sample, this clonotype was seen many times. The chain uses TRBV6-6 and TRBJ1-5; no firm D call. V was pared by 6 bases and J by 0 bases, with 12 bases between. Germline CDR1 and CDR2: MNHNY and SVGAGI (reference sequence). This CDR3 has 15 residues. The CDR3 DNA is TGTGCCAGCAGATACGACACCTATAGCAATCAGCCCCAGCATTTT. Residues: CASRYDTYSNQPQHF.

This clonotype was counted many times. The genes are TRBV28 and TRBJ1-5; D uncertain. Germline V gene data show CDR1 as MDHEN and CDR2 as SYDVKM. The CDR3 has 12 amino acids. The germline V and J ends were trimmed by 3 bases and 7 bases, with 7 bases remaining between them. CDR3 sequence reads: CASSLAGQPQHF. CDR3 sequence (DNA): TGTGCCAGCAGTTTGGCGGGACAGCCCCAGCATTTT.

V and J are TRBV29-1 and TRBJ1-1; D gene uncertain. The CDR3 is 14 residues long. The V end was cut by 4 bases, the J end by 0 bases, with 12 bases between. Germline CDR1 SQVTM, CDR2 ANQGSEA. CDR3 protein: CSVVPAPLNTEAFF. Here the CDR3 DNA reads TGCAGCGTTGTCCCGGCCCCACTGAACACTGAAGCTTTCTTT.

This clonotype occurred many times. The chain combines TRBV24-1 with TRBJ2-7; D is tentatively TRBD1 or TRBD2 (5 bases each). The V end lost 5 bases, the J end lost 5 bases, and 15 bases lay between the germline ends. This CDR3 has 14 amino acids. Germline loops: CDR1 KGHDR, CDR2 SFDVKD. CDR3 sequence (DNA): TGTGCCACCAGTGCGGCAGGGACGGAACACGAGCAGTACTTC. It encodes CATSAAGTEHEQYF.

This clonotype has more than one count but fewer than ten. The chain joins TRBV27 to TRBJ2-5, with D tentatively TRBD2 (5 bases). Trimming took off 2 bases at V and 7 bases at J, with 11 bases between the two ends. The CDR3 extends over 13 amino acids. Germline-derived CDR1 and CDR2 are MNHEY and SMNVEV (reference sequence). CDR3 region: CASSLTGMGTQYF. DNA for the CDR3: TGTGCCAGCAGTTTAACGGGGATGGGGACCCAGTACTTC.

This chain's CDR3 is CASSQGVAETQYF. CDR3 in DNA: TGTGCCAGCTCACAAGGGGTTGCTGAGACCCAGTACTTC. The chain uses TRBV18 and TRBJ2-5, with a tentative D call TRBD1 (5 bases). In germline, CDR1 is KGHSH, CDR2 LQKENI. V was clipped by 4 bases and J by 5 bases, with 11 bases between them. This CDR3 spans 13 amino acids. Drawing the rest from reference TRBV18 and TRBJ2-5, the complete variable domain is NAGVMQNPRHLVRRRGQEARLRCSPMKGHSHVYWYRQLPEEGLKFMVYLQKENIIDESGMPKERFSAEFPKEGPSILRIQQVVRGDSAAYFCASSQGVAETQYFGPGTRLLVL.

This clonotype has ten or more counts. V usage is TRBV20-1 and J usage is TRBJ1-2; perhaps TRBD1 as D (5 bases). From germline, CDR1 is DFQATT and CDR2 SNEGSKA (reference sequence). V was shortened by 4 bases and J by 5 bases, with 14 bases between the two germline ends. The CDR3 covers 13 residues. CDR3 protein: CSAKAEGSYGYTF. CDR3 sequence (DNA): TGCAGTGCTAAGGCGGAGGGGTCATATGGCTACACCTTC.